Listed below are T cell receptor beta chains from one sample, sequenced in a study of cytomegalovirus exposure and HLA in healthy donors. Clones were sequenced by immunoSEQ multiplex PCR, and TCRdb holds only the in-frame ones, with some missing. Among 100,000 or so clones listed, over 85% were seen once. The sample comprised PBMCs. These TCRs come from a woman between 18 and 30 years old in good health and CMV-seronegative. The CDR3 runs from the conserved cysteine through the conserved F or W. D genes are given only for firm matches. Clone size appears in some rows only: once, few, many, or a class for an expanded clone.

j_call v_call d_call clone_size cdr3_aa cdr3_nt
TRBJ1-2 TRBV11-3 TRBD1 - CASSSTFRSRTGGDGYTF TGTGCCAGCAGCTCCACCTTTAGGTCTCGGACAGGGGGCGATGGCTACACCTTC
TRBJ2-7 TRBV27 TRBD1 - CASSIETGAYEQYF TGTGCCAGCAGTATCGAAACAGGGGCCTACGAGCAGTACTTC
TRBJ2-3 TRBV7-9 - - CASSLVGGGADTQYF TGTGCCAGCAGCTTAGTAGGGGGCGGGGCAGATACGCAGTATTTT
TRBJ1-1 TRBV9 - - CASSVEPGAMNTEAFF TGTGCCAGCAGCGTAGAACCAGGGGCCATGAACACTGAAGCTTTCTTT
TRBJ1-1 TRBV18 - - CASSQRTEAFF TGTGCCAGCTCACAGCGGACTGAAGCTTTCTTT
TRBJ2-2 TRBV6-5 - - CASRPPRDTGELFF TGTGCCAGCAGGCCCCCTCGCGACACCGGGGAGCTGTTTTTT
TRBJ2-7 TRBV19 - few CASSRAGNYEQYF TGTGCCAGTAGTCGTGCAGGGAACTACGAGCAGTACTTC
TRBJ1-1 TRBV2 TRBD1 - CASSDLDRGPDAFAEAFF TGTGCCAGCAGTGATTTGGACAGGGGTCCCGATGCATTCGCTGAAGCTTTCTTT
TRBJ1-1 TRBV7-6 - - CASSLEAVATEAFF TGTGCCAGCAGCTTAGAAGCGGTAGCCACTGAAGCTTTCTTT
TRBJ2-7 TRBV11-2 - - CASSLKVDRTYEQYF TGTGCCAGCAGCTTAAAAGTGGACAGAACATACGAGCAGTACTTC
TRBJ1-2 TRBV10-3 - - CAISLSGTKDGYTF TGTGCCATCAGTCTTTCCGGGACAAAAGATGGCTACACCTTC
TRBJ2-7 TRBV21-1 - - CASSKRGKPSSYEQYF TGTGCCAGCAGCAAAAGGGGAAAACCTAGCTCCTACGAGCAGTACTTC
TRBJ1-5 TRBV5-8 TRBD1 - CASSLGQGNSNQPQHF TGTGCCAGCAGCCTTGGACAGGGCAACAGCAATCAGCCCCAGCATTTT
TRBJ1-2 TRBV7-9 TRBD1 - CASSATGANYGYTF TGTGCCAGCAGTGCCACAGGGGCCAACTATGGCTACACCTTC
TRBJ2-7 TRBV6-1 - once CASSDLVSEQYF TGTGCCAGCAGTGATCTTGTCAGCGAGCAGTACTTC
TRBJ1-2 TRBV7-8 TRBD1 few CASSLPGQGASGYTF TGTGCCAGCAGCTTGCCGGGACAGGGGGCGTCTGGCTACACCTTC
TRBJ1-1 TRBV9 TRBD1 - CASRTGGDVGTEAFF TGTGCCAGCCGGACAGGGGGGGATGTTGGCACTGAAGCTTTCTTT
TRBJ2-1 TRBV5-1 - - CASSFGGSGTPNEQFF TGCGCCAGCAGCTTTGGAGGGAGCGGCACCCCAAATGAGCAGTTCTTC
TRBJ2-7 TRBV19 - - CASSIVGREQYF TGTGCCAGTAGTATAGTGGGGAGGGAGCAGTACTTC
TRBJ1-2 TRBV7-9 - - CASSLNTPIGYTF TGTGCCAGCAGCTTAAACACACCGATAGGCTACACCTTC
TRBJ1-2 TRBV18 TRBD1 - CASSPSTGTGSNYGYTF TGTGCCAGCTCACCATCTACCGGGACAGGGAGCAACTATGGCTACACCTTC
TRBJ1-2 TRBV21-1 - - CASSKGLGQANYGYTF TGTGCCAGCAGCAAAGGTTTGGGACAAGCAAACTATGGCTACACCTTC
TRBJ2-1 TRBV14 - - CASSQGTGFYNEQFF TGTGCCAGCAGCCAAGGAACAGGGTTTTACAATGAGCAGTTCTTC
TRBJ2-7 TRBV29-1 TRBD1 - CSVRGPGQRYEQYF TGCAGCGTGAGGGGGCCGGGACAGAGGTACGAGCAGTACTTC
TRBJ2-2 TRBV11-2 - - CASSLDWSVRIVNTGELFF TGTGCCAGCAGCTTAGATTGGAGCGTCCGGATTGTGAACACCGGGGAGCTGTTTTTT
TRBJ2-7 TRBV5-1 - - CASSPRTDGHEQYF TGCGCCAGCAGCCCAAGGACAGACGGCCACGAGCAGTACTTC
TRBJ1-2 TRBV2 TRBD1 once CASSEETGHYGYTF TGTGCCAGCAGTGAGGAGACAGGGCACTATGGCTACACCTTC
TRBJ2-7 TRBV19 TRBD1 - CASRTGTGSYEQYF TGTGCCAGTAGGACTGGGACAGGCTCCTACGAGCAGTACTTC
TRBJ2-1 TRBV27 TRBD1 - CASSLSGTGNEQFF TGTGCCAGCAGTTTATCCGGGACAGGGAATGAGCAGTTCTTC
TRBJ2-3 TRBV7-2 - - CASSVSGDTQYF TGTGCCAGCAGCGTCTCAGGCGATACGCAGTATTTT